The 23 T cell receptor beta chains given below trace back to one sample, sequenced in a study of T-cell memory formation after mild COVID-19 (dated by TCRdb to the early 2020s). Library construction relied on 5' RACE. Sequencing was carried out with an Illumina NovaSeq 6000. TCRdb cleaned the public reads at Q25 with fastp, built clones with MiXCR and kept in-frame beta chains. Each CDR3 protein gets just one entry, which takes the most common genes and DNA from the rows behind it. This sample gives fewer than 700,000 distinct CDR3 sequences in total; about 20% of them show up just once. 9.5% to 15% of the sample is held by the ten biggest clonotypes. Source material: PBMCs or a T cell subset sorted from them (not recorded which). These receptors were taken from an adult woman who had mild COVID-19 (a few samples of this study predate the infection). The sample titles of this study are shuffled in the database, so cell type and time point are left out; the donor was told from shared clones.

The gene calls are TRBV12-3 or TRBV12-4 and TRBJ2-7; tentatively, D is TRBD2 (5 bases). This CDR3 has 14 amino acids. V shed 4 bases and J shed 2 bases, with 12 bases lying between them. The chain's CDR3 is CASSYLRGAYEQYF. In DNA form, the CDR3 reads TGTGCCAGCAGTTATCTCCGGGGTGCCTACGAGCAGTACTTC.

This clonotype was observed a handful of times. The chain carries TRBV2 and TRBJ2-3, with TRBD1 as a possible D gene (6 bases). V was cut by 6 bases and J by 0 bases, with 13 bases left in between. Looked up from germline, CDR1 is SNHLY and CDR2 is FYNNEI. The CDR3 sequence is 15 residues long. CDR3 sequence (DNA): TGTGCCAGCAGCTTGGACAGTTCTAGCACAGATACGCAGTATTTT. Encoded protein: CASSLDSSSTDTQYF.

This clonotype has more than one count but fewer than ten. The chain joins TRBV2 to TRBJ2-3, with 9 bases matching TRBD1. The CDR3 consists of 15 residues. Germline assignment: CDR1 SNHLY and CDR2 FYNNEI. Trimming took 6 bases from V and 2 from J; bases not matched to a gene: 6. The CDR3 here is CASRLDRGFTDTQYF. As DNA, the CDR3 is TGTGCCAGCAGATTAGACAGGGGGTTCACAGATACGCAGTATTTT.

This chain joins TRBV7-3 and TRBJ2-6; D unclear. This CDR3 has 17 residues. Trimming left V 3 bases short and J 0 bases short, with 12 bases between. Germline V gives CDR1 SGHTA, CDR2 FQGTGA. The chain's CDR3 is CASSFGPFSSGANVLTF. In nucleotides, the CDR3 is TGTGCCAGCAGCTTCGGGCCTTTTAGCTCTGGGGCCAACGTCCTGACTTTC.

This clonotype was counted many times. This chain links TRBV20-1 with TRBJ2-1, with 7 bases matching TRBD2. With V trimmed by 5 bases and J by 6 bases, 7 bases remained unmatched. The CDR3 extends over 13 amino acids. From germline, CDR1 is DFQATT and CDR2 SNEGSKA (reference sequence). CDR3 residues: CSAVLAGPNEQFF. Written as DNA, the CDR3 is TGCAGTGCTGTCTTAGCGGGCCCCAATGAGCAGTTCTTC.

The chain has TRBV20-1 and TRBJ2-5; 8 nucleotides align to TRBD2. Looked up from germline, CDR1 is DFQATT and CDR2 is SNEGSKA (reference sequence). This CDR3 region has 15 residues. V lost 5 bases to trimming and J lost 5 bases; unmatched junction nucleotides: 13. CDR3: CSARPSIAGLETQYF. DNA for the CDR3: TGCAGTGCTCGCCCCTCCATAGCGGGATTGGAGACCCAGTACTTC.

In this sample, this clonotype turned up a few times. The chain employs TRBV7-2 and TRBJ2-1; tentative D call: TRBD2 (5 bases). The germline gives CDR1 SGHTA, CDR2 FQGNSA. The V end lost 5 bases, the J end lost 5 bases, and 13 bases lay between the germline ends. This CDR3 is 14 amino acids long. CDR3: CASSVGRGNNEQFF. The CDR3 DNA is TGTGCCAGCAGCGTAGGACGGGGAAACAATGAGCAGTTCTTC.

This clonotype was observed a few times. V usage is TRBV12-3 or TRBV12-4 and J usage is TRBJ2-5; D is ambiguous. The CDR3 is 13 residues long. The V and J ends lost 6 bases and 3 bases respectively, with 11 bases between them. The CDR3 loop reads CASSRSKEETQYF. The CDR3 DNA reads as TGTGCCAGCAGCCGTAGTAAGGAAGAGACCCAGTACTTC.

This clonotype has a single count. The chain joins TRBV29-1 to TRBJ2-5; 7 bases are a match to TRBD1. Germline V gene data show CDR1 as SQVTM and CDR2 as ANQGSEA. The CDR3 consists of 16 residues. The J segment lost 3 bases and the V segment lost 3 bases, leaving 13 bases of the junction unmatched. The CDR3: CSVDEVPGQLKETQYF. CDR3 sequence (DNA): TGCAGCGTTGATGAAGTGCCGGGACAGCTAAAAGAGACCCAGTACTTC.

CDR3 amino acids: CASSRTGGYENIQYF. CDR3 coding DNA: TGTGCCAGCAGTCGGACAGGGGGATACGAAAACATTCAGTACTTC. The chain uses TRBV5-6 and TRBJ2-4, with 10 bases that match TRBD1. The length of the CDR3 is 15 residues. Germline loops: CDR1 SGHDT, CDR2 YYEEEE. J lost 5 bases, V lost 5 bases, and 7 bases had no gene match.

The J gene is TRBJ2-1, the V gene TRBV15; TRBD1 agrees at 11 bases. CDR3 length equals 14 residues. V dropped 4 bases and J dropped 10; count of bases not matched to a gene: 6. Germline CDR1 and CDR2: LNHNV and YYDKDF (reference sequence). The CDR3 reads CATSIGQGAGEQFF. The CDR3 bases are TGTGCCACCAGCATCGGACAGGGGGCAGGGGAGCAGTTCTTC.

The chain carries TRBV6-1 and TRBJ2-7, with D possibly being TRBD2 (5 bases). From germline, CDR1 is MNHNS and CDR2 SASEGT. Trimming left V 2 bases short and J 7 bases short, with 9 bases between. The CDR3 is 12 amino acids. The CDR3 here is CASSERRREQYF. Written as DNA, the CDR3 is TGTGCCAGCAGTGAAAGGAGGCGGGAGCAGTACTTC.

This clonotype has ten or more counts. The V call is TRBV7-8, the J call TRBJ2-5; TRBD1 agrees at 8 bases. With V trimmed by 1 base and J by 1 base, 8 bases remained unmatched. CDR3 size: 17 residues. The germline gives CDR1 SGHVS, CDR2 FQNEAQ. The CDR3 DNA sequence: TGTGCCAGCAGCTTAGGGGGGCCGGACAGGGCCCAAGAGACCCAGTACTTC. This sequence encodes CASSLGGPDRAQETQYF.

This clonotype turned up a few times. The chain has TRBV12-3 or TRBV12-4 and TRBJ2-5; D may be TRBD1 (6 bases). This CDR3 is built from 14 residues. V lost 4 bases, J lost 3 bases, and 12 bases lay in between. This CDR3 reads CASSSDSSKETQYF. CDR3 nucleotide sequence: TGTGCCAGCAGTTCGGACAGTAGTAAAGAGACCCAGTACTTC.

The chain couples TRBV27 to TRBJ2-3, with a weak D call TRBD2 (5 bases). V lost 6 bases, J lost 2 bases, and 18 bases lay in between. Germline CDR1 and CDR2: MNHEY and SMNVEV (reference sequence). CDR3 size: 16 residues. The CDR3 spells CASSPNGVVVTDTQYF. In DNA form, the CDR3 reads TGTGCCAGCAGCCCCAACGGGGTAGTGGTCACAGATACGCAGTATTTT.

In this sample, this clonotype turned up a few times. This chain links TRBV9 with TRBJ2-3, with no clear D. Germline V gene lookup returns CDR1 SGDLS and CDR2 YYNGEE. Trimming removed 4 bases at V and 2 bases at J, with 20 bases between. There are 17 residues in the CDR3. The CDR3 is CASSLSGMTHFTDTQYF. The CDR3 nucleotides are TGTGCCAGCAGCCTATCCGGAATGACTCATTTCACAGATACGCAGTATTTT.

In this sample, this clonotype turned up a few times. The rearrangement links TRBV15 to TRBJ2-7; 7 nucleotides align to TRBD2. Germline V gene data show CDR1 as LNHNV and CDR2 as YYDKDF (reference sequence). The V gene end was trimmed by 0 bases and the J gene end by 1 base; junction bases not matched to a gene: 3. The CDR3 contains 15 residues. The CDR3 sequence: CATSRDPAGSYEQYF. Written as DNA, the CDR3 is TGTGCCACCAGCAGAGATCCAGCGGGGTCCTACGAGCAGTACTTC.

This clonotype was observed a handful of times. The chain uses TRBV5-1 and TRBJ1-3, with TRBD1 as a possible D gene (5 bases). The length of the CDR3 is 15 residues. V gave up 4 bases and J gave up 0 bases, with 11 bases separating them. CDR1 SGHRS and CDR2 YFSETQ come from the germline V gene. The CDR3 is CASSPLTASGNTIYF. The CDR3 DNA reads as TGCGCCAGCAGCCCGCTGACAGCCTCTGGAAACACCATATATTTT. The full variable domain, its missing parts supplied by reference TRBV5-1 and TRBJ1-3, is KAGVTQTPRYLIKTRGQQVTLSCSPISGHRSVSWYQQTPGQGLQFLFEYFSETQRNKGNFPGRFSGRQFSNSRSEMNVSTLELGDSALYLCASSPLTASGNTIYFGEGSWLTVV.

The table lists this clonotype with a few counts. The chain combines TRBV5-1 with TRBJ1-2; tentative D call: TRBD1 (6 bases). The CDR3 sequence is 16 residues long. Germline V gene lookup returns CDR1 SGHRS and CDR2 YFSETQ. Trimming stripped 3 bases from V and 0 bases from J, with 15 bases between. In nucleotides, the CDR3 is TGCGCCAGCAGCTGGCGGGACACTAGTGCTAACTATGGCTACACCTTC. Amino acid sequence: CASSWRDTSANYGYTF.

The CDR3 is CASSLLAVSYEQYF. The CDR3 bases are TGTGCCAGCAGCTTACTAGCCGTCTCCTACGAGCAGTACTTC. The chain couples TRBV7-9 to TRBJ2-7; tentative D call: TRBD2 (5 bases). V lost 2 bases and J lost 0, with 8 bases in between. This CDR3 has 14 amino acids. Germline V gives CDR1 SEHNR, CDR2 FQNEAQ (reference sequence). Drawing the rest from reference TRBV7-9 and TRBJ2-7, the complete variable domain is DTGVSQNPRHKITKRGQNVTFRCDPISEHNRLYWYRQTLGQGPEFLTYFQNEAQLEKSRLLSDRFSAERPKGSFSTLEIQRTEQGDSAMYLCASSLLAVSYEQYFGPGTRLTVT.

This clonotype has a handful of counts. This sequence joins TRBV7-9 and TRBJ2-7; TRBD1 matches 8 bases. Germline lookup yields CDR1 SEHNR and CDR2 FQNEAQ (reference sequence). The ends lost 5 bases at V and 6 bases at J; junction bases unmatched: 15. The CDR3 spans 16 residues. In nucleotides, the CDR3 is TGTGCCAGCAGCCCTCCTAACTTAGCAGGGGGCGGCGAGCAGTACTTC. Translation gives CASSPPNLAGGGEQYF.

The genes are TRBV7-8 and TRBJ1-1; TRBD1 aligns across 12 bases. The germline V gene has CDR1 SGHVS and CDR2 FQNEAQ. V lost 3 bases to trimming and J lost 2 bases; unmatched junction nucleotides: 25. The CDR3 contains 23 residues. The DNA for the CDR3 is TGTGCCAGCAGCTTCTACTCTAACATGGGACAGGGGGCACGCCGCTCGGCAAACACTGAAGCTTTCTTT. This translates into CASSFYSNMGQGARRSANTEAFF.

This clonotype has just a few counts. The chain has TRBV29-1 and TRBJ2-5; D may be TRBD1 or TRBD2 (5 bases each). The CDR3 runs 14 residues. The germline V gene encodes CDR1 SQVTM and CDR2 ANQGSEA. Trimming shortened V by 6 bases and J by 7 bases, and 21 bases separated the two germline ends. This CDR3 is CSVRDRPDTGTQYF. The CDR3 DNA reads TGCAGCGTGAGGGACCGGCCCGATACCGGGACCCAGTACTTC.